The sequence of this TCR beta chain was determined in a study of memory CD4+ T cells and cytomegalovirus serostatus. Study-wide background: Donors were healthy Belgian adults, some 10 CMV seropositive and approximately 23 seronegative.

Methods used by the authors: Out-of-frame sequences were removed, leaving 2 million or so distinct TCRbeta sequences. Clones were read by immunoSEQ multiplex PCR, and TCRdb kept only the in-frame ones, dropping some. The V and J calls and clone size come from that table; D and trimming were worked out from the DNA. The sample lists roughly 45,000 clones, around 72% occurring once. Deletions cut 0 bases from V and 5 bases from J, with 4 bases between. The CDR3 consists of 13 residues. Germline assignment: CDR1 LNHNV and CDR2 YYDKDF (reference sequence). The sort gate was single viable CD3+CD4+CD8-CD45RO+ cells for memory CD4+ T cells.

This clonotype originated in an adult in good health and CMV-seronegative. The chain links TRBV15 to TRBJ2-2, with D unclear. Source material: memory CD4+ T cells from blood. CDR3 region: CATSREGTGELFF. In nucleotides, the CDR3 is TGTGCCACCAGCAGAGAGGGGACCGGGGAGCTGTTTTTT.